This TCR beta chain is from a study of OX40 agonist ivuxolimab in advanced cancers. Libraries were prepared by immunoSEQ multiplex PCR; TCRdb keeps only in-frame clonotypes and omits some of them. The repertoire includes 45,000 to 55,000 clones, around 86% of them detected once, and approximately 6.5% sits in the top ten. Germline loops: CDR1 SGHVS, CDR2 FQNEAQ. V was clipped by 3 bases and J by 3 bases; unmatched bases: 2. The CDR3 is 14 amino acids. Sample: CD4+ or CD8+ T cells sorted from blood, taken in a trial of the OX40 agonist ivuxolimab. This receptor was obtained from an adult with an advanced solid tumor such as melanoma, head and neck, liver or kidney cancer. The V gene is TRBV7-8, the J gene TRBJ2-1; 7 positions match TRBD2. CDR3 in amino acids: CASSLGGSYNEQFF. As DNA, the CDR3 is TGTGCCAGCAGCTTGGGCGGGAGCTACAATGAGCAGTTCTTC.